This is a list of T cell receptor beta chains from one sample in a study of regulatory T cells in long-lasting Graves disease. TCRdb passed the multiplex PCR reads through MiXCR, listing each CDR3 protein once. Counted here are about 530,000 distinct CDR3 sequences, 15% to 20% occurring once; the ten biggest clones make up approximately 25%. The data also belong to a second study, concerning T cells in Graves' hyperthyroidism and ophthalmopathy.

This sample comprised peripheral blood mononuclear cells (PBMCs), obtained at new diagnosis, from a patient treated with antithyroid drugs. Receptors were obtained from a woman aged 35-60 years with Graves disease. Both conserved end residues are part of each CDR3. A D gene is named only where the DNA matches it firmly. Not all rows give a size; the values are once, few, many and, for expanded clones, a class.

.	TRBV3-1	many	TRBJ1-1	CASSPLGPSGEAFF	TGTGCCAGCAGCCCCTTGGGACCGAGTGGGGAAGCTTTCTTT
.	TRBV12-3/TRBV12-4	.	TRBJ2-1	CASSLGQGGNGQFF	TGTGCCAGCAGTTTAGGGCAGGGGGGCAATGGGCAGTTCTTC
.	TRBV4-1	.	TRBJ1-1	CASSQDLFRGNTEAFF	TGCGCCAGCAGCCAAGATCTATTCAGGGGGAACACTGAAGCTTTCTTT
.	TRBV3-1	many	TRBJ2-3	CASSQDTGLSGDTQYF	TGTGCCAGCAGCCAGGACACCGGACTCTCAGGAGATACGCAGTATTTT
TRBD2	TRBV19	.	TRBJ2-2	CASRASGNTGELFF	TGTGCCAGTAGAGCTAGCGGGAACACCGGGGAGCTGTTTTTT
.	TRBV7-8	few	TRBJ2-3	CASSLELLARDTQYF	TGTGCCAGCAGCTTAGAACTACTAGCTCGAGATACGCAGTATTTT
.	TRBV3-1	few	TRBJ1-2	CASSQAFRGSYGYTF	TGTGCCAGCAGCCAAGCTTTCAGGGGTTCCTATGGCTACACCTTC
.	TRBV5-1	many	TRBJ1-1	CASSLETVGGTNTEAFF	TGCGCCAGCAGCTTGGAGACGGTTGGGGGGACGAACACTGAAGCTTTCTTT
.	TRBV28	many	TRBJ2-1	CASSLSVRGADPNEQFF	TGTGCCAGCAGCCTCTCCGTCCGGGGGGCGGATCCCAATGAGCAGTTCTTC
.	TRBV12-3/TRBV12-4	many	TRBJ2-5	CASSLLAEETQYF	TGTGCCAGCTCACTTCTAGCTGAAGAGACCCAGTACTTC
.	TRBV5-1	.	TRBJ2-7	CASSLDSYRGGGSYEQYF	TGTGCCAGCAGCTTGGATTCTTACAGGGGCGGGGGTTCCTACGAGCAGTACTTC
.	TRBV12-3/TRBV12-4	many	TRBJ2-2	CASSQHTGELFF	TGTGCCAGCAGCCAACACACCGGGGAGCTGTTTTTT
.	TRBV5-1	.	TRBJ2-3	CASSLNPPATDTQYF	TGCGCCAGCAGCTTAAATCCACCTGCCACAGATACGCAGTATTTT
TRBD1	TRBV5-1	.	TRBJ1-1	CASSGTGRPTEAFF	TGCGCCAGCAGCGGGACAGGGAGGCCCACTGAAGCTTTCTTT
TRBD1	TRBV6-5	few	TRBJ1-2	CASSYGGTAYGYTF	TGTGCCAGCAGTTACGGCGGGACAGCCTATGGCTACACCTTC
TRBD2	TRBV10-3	few	TRBJ2-3	CAISENGERGSTKNTQYF	TGTGCCATCAGTGAGAATGGGGAGCGGGGGAGCACGAAAAATACGCAGTATTTT
.	TRBV4-1	many	TRBJ2-5	CASSRITGFETQYF	TGCGCCAGCAGCCGAATCACAGGGTTTGAGACCCAGTACTTC
.	TRBV25-1	many	TRBJ1-5	CASSETGIEGQPQHF	TGTGCCAGCAGTGAAACAGGGATCGAAGGTCAGCCCCAGCATTTT
TRBD1	TRBV15	many	TRBJ1-1	CATSRDRVVTEAFF	TGTGCCACCAGCAGGGACAGGGTTGTAACTGAAGCTTTCTTT
.	TRBV7-2	.	TRBJ1-6	CASSFSTGPLHF	TGTGCCAGCAGCTTCTCGACTGGGCCCCTCCACTTT
TRBD1	TRBV20-1	many	TRBJ1-2	CSANNRDSYGYTF	TGCAGTGCAAACAACAGGGACAGCTATGGCTACACCTTC
.	TRBV28	many	TRBJ2-7	CASSRAYEQYF	TGTGCCAGCAGCCGGGCGTACGAGCAGTACTTC
.	TRBV7-8	few	TRBJ2-7	CASSGTSRYEQYF	TGTGCCAGCAGCGGAACATCGCGATACGAGCAGTACTTC
.	TRBV30	.	TRBJ1-1	CAWSADSYTEAFF	TGTGCCTGGAGTGCCGACAGCTACACTGAAGCTTTCTTT
TRBD1	TRBV6-4	many	TRBJ1-5	CASSPGTGGQPQHF	TGTGCCAGCAGCCCCGGGACAGGGGGTCAGCCCCAGCATTTT
.	TRBV6-1	many	TRBJ1-5	CASSDRPEWHQPQHF	TGTGCCAGCAGTGACCGACCCGAATGGCATCAGCCCCAGCATTTT
.	TRBV7-3	.	TRBJ2-1	CASSPQSSSYNEQFF	TGTGCCAGCAGCCCCCAGTCGAGCTCCTACAATGAGCAGTTCTTC
.	TRBV19	many	TRBJ1-1	CATTTMTGNTEAFF	TGTGCCACCACGACCATGACAGGGAACACTGAAGCTTTCTTT
TRBD2	TRBV10-3	many	TRBJ2-7	CAISEPGGSLEQYF	TGTGCCATCAGTGAGCCGGGAGGCAGTCTCGAGCAGTACTTC
.	TRBV28	many	TRBJ2-3	CASSDIQKPTDTQYF	TGTGCCAGCAGTGATATTCAAAAACCCACAGATACGCAGTATTTT